The entry below describes one TCR beta chain. The antigen remains unidentified. Time point: newly diagnosed, previously untreated cHL patient sample. From thawed PBMCs, magnetic negative selection was used to isolate the CD8+ T cells. Comparators were PBMCs taken from newly diagnosed, untreated classical Hodgkin lymphoma. Measured with immunoSEQ multiplex PCR; TCRdb has only the in-frame clones, and not every one. The sample shows 8,500 to 10,000 clones, about nine tenths of them seen only once. The data were taken from a study of PD-1 blockade in classical Hodgkin lymphoma. Study conclusions and caveats: In newly diagnosed patients, baseline TCR diversity was reportedly below that of healthy donors. Factors driving the repertoire differences, possibly disease activity or prior therapy, remain undefined.

V lost 3 bases and J lost 2; bases outside the gene matches: 10. Germline assignment: CDR1 LNHDA and CDR2 SQIVND (reference sequence). The CDR3 is made up of 19 amino acids. The rearrangement uses TRBV19 and TRBJ2-1, with 13 bases aligning to TRBD2. The receptor was isolated from a human donor with classical Hodgkin lymphoma. The specimen sequenced was CD8+ T cells from blood. CDR3: CASSIQGLAGMGTYNEQFF. Written as DNA, the CDR3 is TGTGCCAGTAGTATCCAGGGACTAGCGGGGATGGGCACCTACAATGAGCAGTTCTTC.